This entry lists 21 T cell receptor beta chains sequenced from one sample in a study of blood T cell repertoires in COVID-19. The data were produced by immunoSEQ multiplex PCR, yet TCRdb's version contains in-frame clones alone and is incomplete. Of around 620,000 clones in the sample, 90% were seen once. Sequenced sample: peripheral blood. These receptors came from a woman between 18 and 30 years old with acute or convalescent COVID-19.

V usage is TRBV11-2 and J usage is TRBJ2-3, with D perhaps TRBD1 (5 bases). V lost 5 bases and J 2 bases, leaving 20 bases between the germline ends. CDR3 length: 17 amino acids. CDR1 SGHAT and CDR2 FQNNGV come from the germline V gene. The CDR3 coding sequence is TGTGCCAGCAGCCCGCCCCCACCGACAGTGCTCACAGATACGCAGTATTTT. It translates to CASSPPPPTVLTDTQYF. The full variable domain, in which reference TRBV11-2 and TRBJ2-3 provide the parts outside the CDR3, is EAGVAQSPRYKIIEKRQSVAFWCNPISGHATLYWYQQILGQGPKLLIQFQNNGVVDDSQLPKDRFSAERLKGVDSTLKIQPAKLEDSAVYLCASSPPPPTVLTDTQYFGPGTRLTVL.

The rearrangement uses TRBV6-5 and TRBJ1-1; TRBD1 aligns across 9 bases. Germline assignment: CDR1 MNHEY and CDR2 SVGAGI. The CDR3 consists of 14 residues. After removal of 2 bases from V and 5 bases from J, the junction contained 3 bases not matched to a gene. The CDR3: CASSYGTGQTEAFF. The DNA for the CDR3 is TGTGCCAGCAGTTACGGGACAGGGCAGACTGAAGCTTTCTTT.

DNA for the CDR3: TGTGCCAGCAGCCAAAGAGGGCAGAGATATACCTCTGGGGCCAACGTCCTGACTTTC. Protein sequence: CASSQRGQRYTSGANVLTF. The rearrangement uses TRBV3-1 (or the pseudogene TRBV3-2) and TRBJ2-6, with a weak D call TRBD2 (5 bases). Germline V gene lookup returns CDR1 LGHDT and CDR2 YNNKEL (reference sequence). Deletions cut 2 bases from V and 0 bases from J, with 17 bases between. The CDR3 sequence is 19 residues long.

This clone was seen just once. This rearrangement joins TRBV2 to TRBJ1-1; 9 nucleotides agree with TRBD1. Per the germline V gene, CDR1 is SNHLY and CDR2 is FYNNEI. The V gene end was trimmed by 10 bases and the J gene end by 11 bases; junction bases not matched to a gene: 14. This CDR3 comprises 13 residues. This chain's CDR3 is CAKGTGLRSGAFF. DNA for the CDR3: TGTGCCAAAGGGACAGGGCTGAGGTCGGGGGCTTTCTTT.

Details on this clone: This CDR3 is also generated by other DNA sequences in the sample. The chain couples TRBV18 to TRBJ1-1; D is unclear. V was trimmed by 5 bases and J by 3 bases, leaving 10 bases between them. The CDR3 has 13 amino acids. From germline, CDR1 is KGHSH and CDR2 LQKENI. CDR3 DNA: TGTGCCAGCTCAAGAGGGCGGGACACTGAAGCTTTCTTT. It yields the protein CASSRGRDTEAFF. The entire variable domain, with the rest obtained from reference TRBV18 and TRBJ1-1, is as follows: NAGVMQNPRHLVRRRGQEARLRCSPMKGHSHVYWYRQLPEEGLKFMVYLQKENIIDESGMPKERFSAEFPKEGPSILRIQQVVRGDSAAYFCASSRGRDTEAFFGQGTRLTVV.

The chain is built from TRBV9 and TRBJ1-2; D gene ambiguous. Germline-derived CDR1 and CDR2 are SGDLS and YYNGEE. V was cut by 0 bases and J by 8 bases, with 14 bases left in between. The CDR3 totals 14 residues. The CDR3, as DNA: TGTGCCAGCAGCGTAGGGAATCAACTATGGGGCTACACCTTC. It is translated as CASSVGNQLWGYTF.

The chain couples TRBV19 to TRBJ2-2, with 8 bases identical to TRBD1. There are 15 residues in the CDR3. The V gene end was trimmed by 0 bases and the J gene end by 7 bases; junction bases not matched to a gene: 4. Germline lookup yields CDR1 LNHDA and CDR2 SQIVND (reference sequence). The CDR3 DNA sequence: TGTGCCAGTAGTATAGACAGGGGGCGCGTCGGGGAGCTGTTTTTT. It specifies CASSIDRGRVGELFF. Using reference TRBV19 and TRBJ2-2 for the parts outside the CDR3, the full variable domain is DGGITQSPKYLFRKEGQNVTLSCEQNLNHDAMYWYRQDPGQGLRLIYYSQIVNDFQKGDIAEGYSVSREKKESFPLTVTSAQKNPTAFYLCASSIDRGRVGELFFGEGSRLTVL.

The J gene is TRBJ2-7, the V gene TRBV9; 7 bases map to TRBD2. Germline-derived CDR1 and CDR2 are SGDLS and YYNGEE. V lost 0 bases to trimming and J lost 0 bases; unmatched junction nucleotides: 6. This CDR3 comprises 16 residues. CDR3 in amino acids: CASSVAEAGHSYEQYF. As DNA, the CDR3 is TGTGCCAGCAGCGTAGCGGAAGCGGGGCACTCCTACGAGCAGTACTTC.

The chain combines TRBV7-2 with TRBJ2-5, with a possible D match to TRBD2 (5 bases). The germline CDR1 and CDR2 sequences are SGHTA and FQGNSA. The CDR3 contains 14 residues. V was pared by 3 bases and J by 2 bases, with 10 bases between. CDR3 protein: CASSFKTTQETQYF. CDR3 DNA sequence: TGTGCCAGCAGCTTTAAGACTACTCAAGAGACCCAGTACTTC.

V is TRBV4-1 and J is TRBJ2-5; D is undetermined. This CDR3 is built from 15 residues. The V gene lost 0 bases and the J gene lost 2 bases, with 10 bases spanning the gap. CDR1 and CDR2 from the germline V gene are MGHRA and YSYEKL. CDR3 sequence reads: CASSQESRVQETQYF. The CDR3 bases are TGCGCCAGCAGCCAAGAATCCCGGGTTCAAGAGACCCAGTACTTC.

The genes are TRBV2 and TRBJ2-7; TRBD2 aligns across 13 bases. V lost 9 bases, J lost 1 base, and 9 bases stayed unmatched. Germline V gene lookup returns CDR1 SNHLY and CDR2 FYNNEI. The CDR3 is made up of 16 amino acids. The CDR3 loop reads CASQKGLAGPSYEQYF. Here the CDR3 DNA reads TGTGCCAGTCAAAAGGGACTAGCGGGGCCTTCCTACGAGCAGTACTTC. The whole variable domain, remainder taken from reference TRBV2 and TRBJ2-7, is EPEVTQTPSHQVTQMGQEVILRCVPISNHLYFYWYRQILGQKVEFLVSFYNNEISEKSEIFDDQFSVERPDGSNFTLKIRSTKLEDSAMYFCASQKGLAGPSYEQYFGPGTRLTVT.

The V call is TRBV4-3, the J call TRBJ2-1; TRBD1 matches at 10 bases. Germline values: CDR1 LGHNA, CDR2 YSLEER. V shed 1 base, J shed 6 bases, and the junction held 6 bases outside the gene matches. The CDR3 has 16 amino acids. The CDR3 spells CASSQAPGTGVNEQFF. CDR3 coding DNA: TGCGCCAGCAGCCAAGCTCCCGGGACAGGGGTCAATGAGCAGTTCTTC.

In its sample, this clone was seen once. The V and J genes are TRBV5-4 and TRBJ1-1; D unclear. V shed 0 bases and J shed 7 bases, with 4 bases lying between them. Germline assignment: CDR1 SGHNT and CDR2 YYREEE (reference sequence). The CDR3 is 11 residues long. The CDR3 nucleotides are TGTGCCAGCAGCTTGGGCGTTGAAGCTTTCTTT. It codes for CASSLGVEAFF.

The chain joins TRBV5-6 to TRBJ2-5; 9 bases map to TRBD2. Trimming removed 3 bases from V and 9 bases from J; junction bases left unmatched: 15. This CDR3 is 16 amino acids long. Looked up from germline, CDR1 is SGHDT and CDR2 is YYEEEE. The CDR3 nucleotides are TGTGCCAGCAGCTGGGTAGCAGCGGGGGGACCCCTGGCCCAGTACTTC. Its protein product is CASSWVAAGGPLAQYF.

CDR3: CASILAKRTGGASSPYEQYF. The CDR3 DNA sequence: TGCGCCAGCATCCTCGCGAAAAGGACAGGGGGCGCTTCCTCACCCTACGAGCAGTACTTC. The V call is TRBV23-1, the J call TRBJ2-7; 11 bases agree with TRBD1. TRBV23-1 is an ORF; its function is uncertain. This CDR3 is built from 20 residues. V lost 7 bases, J lost 2 bases, and 22 bases stayed unmatched.

The chain carries TRBV6-5 and TRBJ1-2, with 9 nucleotides matching TRBD1. There are 15 residues in the CDR3. The V gene's germline CDR1 is MNHEY and CDR2 SVGAGI. V shed 1 base, J shed 3 bases, and the junction held 3 bases outside the gene matches. CDR3 loop: CASSYLGQGDYGYTF. CDR3 DNA: TGTGCCAGCAGTTACTTGGGACAGGGAGACTATGGCTACACCTTC.

The chain recombines TRBV27 with TRBJ1-2, with a possible D match to TRBD1 (6 bases). CDR1 MNHEY and CDR2 SMNVEV come from the germline V gene (reference sequence). The V and J ends lost 9 bases and 3 bases respectively, with 20 bases between them. CDR3 length equals 15 residues. The CDR3 sequence is CASSPRGGGDYGYTF. CDR3 bases: TGTGCCAGTAGCCCCCGTGGCGGGGGCGACTATGGCTACACCTTC.

The J gene is TRBJ1-1, the V gene TRBV7-9; D is ambiguous. In germline, CDR1 is SEHNR, CDR2 FQNEAQ (reference sequence). This CDR3 has 11 amino acids. V was clipped by 6 bases and J by 7 bases, with 9 bases between them. CDR3 residues: CASRHEGEAFF. The CDR3 coding sequence is TGTGCCAGCAGGCACGAGGGTGAAGCTTTCTTT.

This clone has at least ten counts. The V gene is TRBV11-2, the J gene TRBJ1-1; D not resolved. Germline CDR1 SGHAT, CDR2 FQNNGV. Trimming shortened V by 0 bases and J by 1 base, and 9 bases separated the two germline ends. CDR3 size: 15 residues. CDR3 protein: CASSLESVRNTEAFF. The CDR3 DNA reads as TGTGCCAGCAGCTTAGAAAGCGTCAGGAACACTGAAGCTTTCTTT.

The chain links TRBV5-1 to TRBJ1-5; possible D gene TRBD1, 6 bases. The CDR3 has 14 residues. Looked up from germline, CDR1 is SGHRS and CDR2 is YFSETQ. Trimming left V 2 bases short and J 4 bases short, with 10 bases between. The CDR3 protein is CASSLTGPNQPQHF. In nucleotides, the CDR3 is TGCGCCAGCAGCTTAACAGGGCCGAATCAGCCCCAGCATTTT.

The V and J genes are TRBV3-1 (or the pseudogene TRBV3-2) and TRBJ1-2, with no clear D. From germline, CDR1 is LGHDT and CDR2 YNNKEL (reference sequence). V was pared by 4 bases and J by 7 bases, with 13 bases between. There are 13 residues in the CDR3. CDR3 protein: CASSPRDVCGYTF. CDR3 in DNA: TGTGCCAGCAGCCCCCGGGATGTGTGTGGCTACACCTTC.